This T cell receptor (beta chain) appears in the sequencing data of a study of blood T cell repertoires in COVID-19. Overall study: The origin of the acute and convalescent COVID-19 samples was the United States, Italy and Spain. In each case, the material was cDNA or gDNA derived from T cells, B-cell-depleted T cells, or PBMCs.

The authors' processing: Nucleated cell counts were estimated from reference gene primer amplification. Profiled with immunoSEQ multiplex PCR; TCRdb holds only in-frame clones, not every one. That table is the source of V, J and clone size, and D and trimming were worked out from the DNA. The table records some 150,000 clones, over 75% of them present only once. This clone was seen only once. Cohort placement rested on clinical history that participants reported themselves. This clonotype was obtained from a woman aged 30 to 39 with acute COVID-19. The specimen sequenced was PBMCs or T cells enriched from blood (not recorded which).

The CDR3 reads CASSRERNTDTQYF. The DNA for the CDR3 is TGTGCCAGCAGCCGAGAGCGGAACACAGATACGCAGTATTTT. The chain carries TRBV7-8 and TRBJ2-3, with D perhaps matching TRBD2 (5 bases). Germline V gene sequence: CDR1 SGHVS, CDR2 FQNEAQ. Trimming took off 5 bases at V and 2 bases at J, with 11 bases between the two ends. This CDR3 is built from 14 residues. The entire variable domain, with the rest obtained from reference TRBV7-8 and TRBJ2-3, is as follows: GAGVSQSPRYKVAKRGQDVALRCDPISGHVSLFWYQQALGQGPEFLTYFQNEAQLDKSGLPSDRFFAERPEGSVSTLKIQRTQQEDSAVYLCASSRERNTDTQYFGPGTRLTVL.